The entry below describes one TCR beta chain. This sample was included in a study of OX40 agonist ivuxolimab in advanced cancers. Across the whole study: Head and neck, renal cell, melanoma or hepatocellular carcinoma were the cancers that dose-escalation patients had. Having had anti-PD-1, anti-PD-L1 or anti-CTLA-4 therapy before was allowed, and over 35% had some. One patient with hepatocellular carcinoma and two with cutaneous melanoma, three in all, had partial responses.

Assay: immunoSEQ multiplex PCR; the TCRdb copy retains only in-frame clones and omits some. The sample consists of about 68,000 clones, about 82% of them appearing once. The germline V gene has CDR1 SNHLY and CDR2 FYNNEI. V dropped 4 bases and J dropped 3 bases, with 9 bases sitting between them. The CDR3 covers 13 residues. The source of this sequence is an adult with an advanced solid tumor such as melanoma, head and neck, liver or kidney cancer. V usage is TRBV2 and J usage is TRBJ2-5, with D hard to call. The sequencing here drew on CD4+ or CD8+ T cells sorted from blood, taken in a trial of the OX40 agonist ivuxolimab. The CDR3 DNA reads TGTGCCAGCAGTGGCCAGGTGAAAGAGACCCAGTACTTC. This translates into CASSGQVKETQYF.